Listed below are T cell receptor beta chains from one sample, sequenced in a study of blood T cell repertoires in COVID-19. TCRdb's table, derived via immunoSEQ multiplex PCR, lists solely in-frame clones and lacks some. The profile shows about 250,000 clones, 86% of them singletons. The sample consisted of peripheral blood. These receptors came from a woman aged 80 or over with COVID-19, enrolled during active disease. The CDR3 runs from the conserved cysteine through the conserved F or W. Each record gives: V gene, J gene, clone size, D gene, CDR3 DNA, CDR3 protein. A D gene is named only where the DNA matches it firmly. The size entry is marked missing in some rows and otherwise reads once, few, many or a size class.

>TRBV7-2|TRBJ1-6|.|.
TGTGCCAGCAGCTTAGTAACGGAGTCACCCCTCCACTTT
CASSLVTESPLHF
>TRBV5-6|TRBJ1-2|.|TRBD1
TGTGCCAGCAGCTTTCCGGGACAGGGGACTCGCGGCTACACCTTC
CASSFPGQGTRGYTF
>TRBV6-6|TRBJ1-4|.|.
TGTGCCAGCAGTTACGTCAGAATCTGGGAAAAACTGTTTTTT
CASSYVRIWEKLFF
>TRBV19|TRBJ2-6|.|.
TGTGCCAGTACCACGACAGGCCCCAGCTCTGGGGCCAACGTCCTGACTTTC
CASTTTGPSSGANVLTF
>TRBV28|TRBJ1-1|.|TRBD1
TGTGCCAGCAGTTTAACGAGGACAGGGTCGAGTGAAGCTTTCTTT
CASSLTRTGSSEAFF
>TRBV7-2|TRBJ2-1|.|TRBD2
TGTGCCAGCAGCTCAATCGCGGGGGTTAATGAGCAGTTCTTC
CASSSIAGVNEQFF
>TRBV7-2|TRBJ2-7|.|TRBD2
TGTGCCAGCAGCCCGCGGGGGTACGAGCAGTACTTC
CASSPRGYEQYF
>TRBV6-6|TRBJ1-1|.|TRBD1
TGTGCCAGCAGTTACACCGTTCAGACAGGGCAAGCTTTCTTT
CASSYTVQTGQAFF
>TRBV5-1|TRBJ1-1|.|TRBD1
TGCGCCAGCAGCATAACGACAGGGGTGAACACTGAAGCTTTCTTT
CASSITTGVNTEAFF
>TRBV3-1/TRBV3-2|TRBJ1-2|.|.
TGTGCCAGCAGCCAAGATCTCTCTCGCGGGCATGGCTACACCTTC
CASSQDLSRGHGYTF
>TRBV25-1|TRBJ2-1|.|TRBD2
TGTGCCAGCAGGGAAGGACTAGCTCAGAGAGATGAGCAGTTCTTC
CASREGLAQRDEQFF
>TRBV5-4|TRBJ2-1|.|TRBD1
TGTGCCAGCAGCTACAACAGGGGAGTAATTGAGCAGTTCTTC
CASSYNRGVIEQFF
>TRBV7-2|TRBJ2-3|.|TRBD2
TGTGCCAGCACCGCCCCGGCGGGGGGTCCTAGCACAGATACGCAGTATTTT
CASTAPAGGPSTDTQYF
>TRBV6-2/TRBV6-3|TRBJ2-3|once|TRBD1
TGTGCCAGCAGTTACAGGGGGCGGGCGAGCACAGATACGCAGTATTTT
CASSYRGRASTDTQYF
>TRBV5-1|TRBJ1-6|.|.
TGCGCCAGCAGCTTTGAGGGGGAGGGTTCACCCCTCCACTTT
CASSFEGEGSPLHF
>TRBV28|TRBJ1-2|.|.
TGTGCCAGCAGCAAACGGAGCTATGGCTACACCTTC
CASSKRSYGYTF